This is a list of T cell receptor beta chains from one sample in a study of blood T cells in healthy people across ages. MiXCR, applied by TCRdb to the 5' RACE reads, yields one record per CDR3 protein. The data show 800,000 to 900,000 distinct CDR3 sequences, 60% to 80% seen once. The sample consisted of blood. These receptors were obtained from a young man in good health. Each CDR3 is given with its conserved first and last residue. A D gene is named only where the DNA matches it firmly. The size field is filled for only some rows; it gives once, few, many or a size class.

cdr3_length,clone_size,v_call,d_call,j_call,cdr3_nt,cdr3_aa
15,.,TRBV20-1,.,TRBJ2-3,TGCAGTGCTAGATCGAGCGGGCGGGGCACAGATACGCAGTATTTT,CSARSSGRGTDTQYF
16,once,TRBV4-2,.,TRBJ2-1,TGTGCCAGCAGCCAAGGGGGGGGACAGTCAAACAATGAGCAGTTCTTC,CASSQGGGQSNNEQFF
17,once,TRBV4-3,.,TRBJ2-1,TGCGCCAGCAGCCAAGGGGGATTGGGGCTCCACTACAATGAGCAGTTCTTC,CASSQGGLGLHYNEQFF
14,few,TRBV10-3,TRBD1,TRBJ1-2,TGTGCCACGAAAGGGACAGCGTCTAACTATGGCTACACCTTC,CATKGTASNYGYTF
15,.,TRBV24-1,.,TRBJ2-3,TGTGCCACCAGTGGATCAAAAGAAGGCACAGATACGCAGTATTTT,CATSGSKEGTDTQYF
13,.,TRBV2,.,TRBJ2-5,TGTGCCAGCATGAAAGGGGAGAAGGAGACCCAGTACTTC,CASMKGEKETQYF
16,.,TRBV7-2,.,TRBJ2-2,TGTGCCAGCAGCCCCCCGGTCCAGATGAACACCGGGGAGCTGTTTTTT,CASSPPVQMNTGELFF
15,.,TRBV4-3,.,TRBJ1-2,TGCGCCAGCAGCCAAGGGACGGGCAGGGGTCGTGGCTACACCTTC,CASSQGTGRGRGYTF
13,.,TRBV2,.,TRBJ2-1,TGTGCCAGCAGTGGGGACTTCCCCAATGAGCAGTTCTTC,CASSGDFPNEQFF
18,.,TRBV7-6,.,TRBJ2-2,TGTGCCAGCAGCTTATATGGGGGAGACCCCCTCAACACCGGGGAGCTGTTTTTT,CASSLYGGDPLNTGELFF
15,.,TRBV20-1,.,TRBJ2-7,TGCAGTGCTAGACCATACGCTCCACAAGCCTACGAGCAGTACTTC,CSARPYAPQAYEQYF
14,once,TRBV28,TRBD1,TRBJ2-1,TGTGCCAGCGGGTTGGACAGGGGTAACAATGAGCAGTTCTTC,CASGLDRGNNEQFF
16,.,TRBV6-5,TRBD1,TRBJ1-2,TGTGCCAGCAGTAACCCGAGGACAGGGGCTAACTATGGCTACACCTTC,CASSNPRTGANYGYTF
13,.,TRBV29-1,TRBD1,TRBJ1-2,TGCAGCGTTTCGACAGGGACCAACTATGGCTACACCTTC,CSVSTGTNYGYTF
14,few,TRBV5-1,.,TRBJ2-3,TGCGCCAGCAGCTTGGCGGTCGGCGCAGATACGCAGTATTTT,CASSLAVGADTQYF
13,.,TRBV3-1,TRBD2,TRBJ2-1,TGTGCCAGCAGCCAAGTAATAGCGGGGGAGCAGTTCTTC,CASSQVIAGEQFF
19,few,TRBV7-4,TRBD2,TRBJ2-1,TGTGCCAGCAGCTTAGGGCTAGCGGGGGCCTTTCTTTCCTACAATGAGCAGTTCTTC,CASSLGLAGAFLSYNEQFF